This passage covers 4 T cell receptor beta chains from one sample sequenced in a study of cytomegalovirus exposure and HLA in healthy donors. Primers included in the PCR were 60 Vbeta and 13 Jbeta primers. The method was immunoSEQ multiplex PCR; TCRdb's version includes in-frame clones alone and lacks a portion of them. Here the sample table reports 75,000 to 85,000 clones. Source material: PBMCs. These receptors all come from a middle-aged man in good health and CMV-seronegative.

The chain joins TRBV6-5 to TRBJ2-7, with TRBD1 as a possible D gene (8 bases). Looked up from germline, CDR1 is MNHEY and CDR2 is SVGAGI. V was trimmed by 2 bases and J by 3 bases, leaving 14 bases between them. This CDR3 contains 15 residues. The CDR3: CASSYKQGGVYEQYF. The CDR3 DNA sequence: TGTGCCAGCAGTTACAAACAGGGGGGGGTCTACGAGCAGTACTTC.

For this clone: Other DNA sequences in this sample translate to the same CDR3. The V and J genes are TRBV6-5 and TRBJ2-7, with 7 bases aligning to TRBD2. CDR1 MNHEY and CDR2 SVGAGI come from the germline V gene. After removal of 0 bases from V and 1 base from J, the junction contained 6 bases not matched to a gene. The CDR3 loop spans 16 amino acids. CDR3 DNA: TGTGCCAGCAGTTACTCCCTCCCCGGGAGGTCCTACGAGCAGTACTTC. It specifies CASSYSLPGRSYEQYF.

The rearrangement links TRBV19 to TRBJ2-5, with 7 bases fitting TRBD1. The V gene's germline CDR1 is LNHDA and CDR2 SQIVND (reference sequence). The CDR3 extends over 14 amino acids. V dropped 7 bases and J dropped 7; count of bases not matched to a gene: 12. Here the CDR3 DNA reads TGTGCCAGTACCGGGACAGCACAAGTGGGGACCCAGTACTTC. Translating gives CASTGTAQVGTQYF.

The V call is TRBV9, the J call TRBJ2-1, with 11 bases lining up with TRBD2. The V gene's germline CDR1 is SGDLS and CDR2 YYNGEE. The CDR3 totals 16 residues. Losses at the gene ends were 3 bases for V and 6 bases for J; bases not matched to a gene: 8. The CDR3 reads CASSDGGTSGRNEQFF. The CDR3, as DNA: TGTGCCAGCAGCGACGGGGGGACTAGCGGTCGCAATGAGCAGTTCTTC.